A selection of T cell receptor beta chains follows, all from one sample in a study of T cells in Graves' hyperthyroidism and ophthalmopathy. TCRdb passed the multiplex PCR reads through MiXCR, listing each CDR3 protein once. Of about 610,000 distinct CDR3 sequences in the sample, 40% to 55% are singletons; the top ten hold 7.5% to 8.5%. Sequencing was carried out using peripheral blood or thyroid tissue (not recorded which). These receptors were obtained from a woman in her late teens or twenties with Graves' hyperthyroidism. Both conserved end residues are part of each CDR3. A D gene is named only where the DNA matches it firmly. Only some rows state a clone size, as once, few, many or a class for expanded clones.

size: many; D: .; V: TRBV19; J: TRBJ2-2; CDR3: CASSIGNTGELFF
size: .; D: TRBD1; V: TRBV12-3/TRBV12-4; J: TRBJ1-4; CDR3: CASSHSAGQGEKLFF
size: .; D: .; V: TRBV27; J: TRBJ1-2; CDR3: CASSLSSGVGYTF
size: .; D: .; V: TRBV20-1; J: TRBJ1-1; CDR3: CSARKGGANTEAFF
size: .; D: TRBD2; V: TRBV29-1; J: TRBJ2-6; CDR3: CSVGPGLAGNVLTF
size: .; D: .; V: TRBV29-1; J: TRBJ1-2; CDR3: CSVESGSTF
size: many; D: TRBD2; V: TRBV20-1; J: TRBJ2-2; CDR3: CSARDNGGGRSGELFF
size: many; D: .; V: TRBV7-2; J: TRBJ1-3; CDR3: CASSLSGTLSGNTIYF
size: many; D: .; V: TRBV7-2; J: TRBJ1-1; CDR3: CASSLLQSSTEAFF
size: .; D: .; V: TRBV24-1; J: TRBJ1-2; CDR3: CATSARVERQIYGYTF
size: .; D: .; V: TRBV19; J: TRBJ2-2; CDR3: CDVGELFF
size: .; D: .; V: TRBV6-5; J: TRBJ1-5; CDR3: CASSYGEGDNQPQHF
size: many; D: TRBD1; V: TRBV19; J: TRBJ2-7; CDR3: CASSIYGDRAYEQYF
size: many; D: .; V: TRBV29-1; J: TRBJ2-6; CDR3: CSVEEYVAGANVLTF
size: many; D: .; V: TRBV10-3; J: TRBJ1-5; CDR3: CAIAGGAGNSNQPQHF
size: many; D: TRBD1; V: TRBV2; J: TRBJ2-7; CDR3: CASQYGQGSYEQYF
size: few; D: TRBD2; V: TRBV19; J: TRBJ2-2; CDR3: CASSVYSGSAGELFF
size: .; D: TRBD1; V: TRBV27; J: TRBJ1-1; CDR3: CASSTGTGPMNTEAFF
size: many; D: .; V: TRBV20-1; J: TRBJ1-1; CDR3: CSAIYGVTEAFF
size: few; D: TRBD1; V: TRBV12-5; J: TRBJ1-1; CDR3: CASGLSPLTGGIYTEAFF
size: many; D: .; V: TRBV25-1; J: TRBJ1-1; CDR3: CASSPRLVTEAFF
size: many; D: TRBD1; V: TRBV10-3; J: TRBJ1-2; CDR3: CAIRARTGAGYTF
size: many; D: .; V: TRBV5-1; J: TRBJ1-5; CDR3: CASSLDPIGQPQHF
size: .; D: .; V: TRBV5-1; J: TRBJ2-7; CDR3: CASSSGQNTGELYF
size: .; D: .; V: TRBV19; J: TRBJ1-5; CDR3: CASSIGLGFYGQDQPQHF
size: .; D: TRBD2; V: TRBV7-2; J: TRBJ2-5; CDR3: CASSNRAGGAQYF
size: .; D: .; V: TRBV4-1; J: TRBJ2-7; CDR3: CASSQIITGSSYEQYF
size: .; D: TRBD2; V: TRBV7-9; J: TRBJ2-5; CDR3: CASSFLGTIGETQYF
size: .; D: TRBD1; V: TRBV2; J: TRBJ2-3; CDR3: CASSHRGPDTQYF
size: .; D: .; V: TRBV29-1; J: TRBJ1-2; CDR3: CSSEYGTLYGYTF
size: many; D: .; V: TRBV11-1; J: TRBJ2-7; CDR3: CASSSIGAGASYEQYF
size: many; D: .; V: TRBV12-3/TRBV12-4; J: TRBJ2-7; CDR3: CASSLKGLSYEQYF
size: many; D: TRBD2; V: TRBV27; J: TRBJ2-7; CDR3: CASSLMTSGTAYEQYF
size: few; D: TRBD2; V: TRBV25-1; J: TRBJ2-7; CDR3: CASSEFVTSGSNEQYF
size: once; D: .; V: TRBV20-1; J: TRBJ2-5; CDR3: CSRTDVQETQYF
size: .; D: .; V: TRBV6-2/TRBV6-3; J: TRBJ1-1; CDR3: CASSYPSEMTENTEAFF
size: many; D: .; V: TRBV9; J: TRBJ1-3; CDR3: CASSEGARAGNTIYF
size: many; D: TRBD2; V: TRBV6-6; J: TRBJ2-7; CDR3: CASSDLAGDSYEQYF
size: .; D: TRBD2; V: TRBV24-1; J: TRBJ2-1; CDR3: CATSDWASGRTYNEQFF
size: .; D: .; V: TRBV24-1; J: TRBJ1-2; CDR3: CATSESGEDYGYTF
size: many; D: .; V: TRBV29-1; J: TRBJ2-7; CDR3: CSAALVSSYEQYF
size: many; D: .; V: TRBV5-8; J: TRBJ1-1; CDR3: CASSHSSGNTEAFF
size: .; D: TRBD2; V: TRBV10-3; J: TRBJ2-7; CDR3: CASSPKSGRLNEQYF
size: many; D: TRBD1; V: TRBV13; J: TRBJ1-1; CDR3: CASSLGSGGSRNTEAFF
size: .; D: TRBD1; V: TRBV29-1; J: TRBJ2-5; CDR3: CSSWTGAPRETQYF
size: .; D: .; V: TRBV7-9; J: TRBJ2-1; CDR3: CASSQLRFGSYNEQFF
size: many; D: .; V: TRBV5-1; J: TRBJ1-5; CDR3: CASSLEGQGTQPQHF